The 10 T cell receptor beta chains below come from one sample, sequenced in a study of blood T cell repertoires in COVID-19. Libraries were prepared by immunoSEQ multiplex PCR; TCRdb keeps only in-frame clonotypes and omits some of them. The data hold tens of thousands of clones, with less than 80% observed a single time. The sequenced sample consisted of peripheral blood. Receptor source: a man aged 60 to 69 with acute or convalescent COVID-19.

The CDR3 bases are TGTGCCAGCCTCCGAACCGGTTCAGGGGCAACAGTCTCACCCCTCCACTTT. Translation gives CASLRTGSGATVSPLHF. V gene TRBV2 combines with J gene TRBJ1-6; perhaps TRBD1 as D (6 bases). The CDR3 covers 17 residues. Germline V gene sequence: CDR1 SNHLY, CDR2 FYNNEI. The V end lost 8 bases, the J end lost 10 bases, and 27 bases lay between the germline ends.

The CDR3 reads CASSHGQGDNGYTF. CDR3 DNA sequence: TGCGCCAGCAGCCACGGACAGGGGGATAATGGCTACACCTTC. The chain recombines TRBV5-1 with TRBJ1-2; 10 bases match TRBD1. The CDR3 covers 14 residues. Germline V gene lookup returns CDR1 SGHRS and CDR2 YFSETQ. V dropped 4 bases and J dropped 6; count of bases not matched to a gene: 6.

This CDR3 is CAISVGGQGLETQYF. CDR3 DNA sequence: TGTGCCATCAGTGTAGGTGGGCAGGGTCTTGAGACCCAGTACTTC. This chain joins TRBV10-3 and TRBJ2-5, with D perhaps matching TRBD1 (5 bases). This CDR3 region has 15 residues. V lost 4 bases, J lost 5 bases, and 17 bases lay in between. The germline V gene has CDR1 ENHRY and CDR2 SYGVKD.

The rearrangement links TRBV28 to TRBJ1-2; maybe TRBD1 (5 bases). With 7 bases removed from V and 8 bases from J, the gap between germline ends came to 17 bases. This CDR3 contains 13 residues. Germline V gene lookup returns CDR1 MDHEN and CDR2 SYDVKM. CDR3 loop: CASTPSAGRGYTF. Written as DNA, the CDR3 is TGTGCCAGCACCCCTTCGGCAGGGCGCGGCTACACCTTC.

The CDR3 DNA follows: TGTGCCAGCAGCTTAGGTGTCAGCTATGGCTACACCTTC. It specifies CASSLGVSYGYTF. This chain links TRBV7-9 with TRBJ1-2; D is unclear. Trimming shortened V by 1 base and J by 4 bases, and 7 bases separated the two germline ends. This CDR3 spans 13 amino acids. CDR1 is SEHNR, CDR2 FQNEAQ, per germline (reference sequence). Combining the CDR3 with reference TRBV7-9 and TRBJ1-2 gives the whole variable domain DTGVSQNPRHKITKRGQNVTFRCDPISEHNRLYWYRQTLGQGPEFLTYFQNEAQLEKSRLLSDRFSAERPKGSFSTLEIQRTEQGDSAMYLCASSLGVSYGYTFGSGTRLTVV.

The chain is built from TRBV19 and TRBJ2-6; the match to TRBD1 covers 9 bases. CDR3 length: 18 amino acids. Germline V gene lookup returns CDR1 LNHDA and CDR2 SQIVND (reference sequence). V lost 9 bases to trimming and J lost 0 bases; unmatched junction nucleotides: 12. This CDR3 is CASTGRGDRDSGANVLTF. CDR3 sequence (DNA): TGTGCCAGCACCGGCAGGGGGGACAGGGACTCTGGGGCCAACGTCCTGACTTTC.

The V and J genes are TRBV5-6 and TRBJ2-3, with D possibly being TRBD1 (7 bases). The V and J ends lost 4 bases and 4 bases respectively, with 13 bases between them. The CDR3 covers 14 residues. The germline gives CDR1 SGHDT, CDR2 YYEEEE. The CDR3 here is CASSLRDRPDTQYF. The CDR3 coding sequence is TGTGCCAGCAGCCTGCGGGACAGACCAGATACGCAGTATTTT.

The genes are TRBV25-1 and TRBJ2-6; a weak D match, TRBD1 (6 bases). This CDR3 comprises 15 residues. The V end lost 3 bases, the J end lost 2 bases, and 8 bases lay between the germline ends. The germline CDR1 and CDR2 sequences are MGHDK and SYGVNS. The CDR3 nucleotides are TGTGCCAGCAGTGATTCAGGGGCTGGGGCCAACGTCCTGACTTTC. The encoded protein is CASSDSGAGANVLTF.

This clone was found a few times. Here the CDR3 reads CASKGGDHNEQFF. CDR3 sequence (DNA): TGCGCCAGCAAAGGGGGGGACCACAATGAGCAGTTCTTC. The V and J genes are TRBV5-1 and TRBJ2-1; weak D call: TRBD2 (7 bases). Trimming took off 6 bases at V and 5 bases at J, with 12 bases between the two ends. CDR3 length: 13 residues. Germline lookup yields CDR1 SGHRS and CDR2 YFSETQ.

This chain joins TRBV14 and TRBJ1-4; D remains ambiguous. Germline loops: CDR1 SGHDN, CDR2 FVKESK. CDR3 length: 18 residues. V lost 5 bases and J 7 bases, leaving 26 bases between the germline ends. CDR3 in DNA: TGTGCCAGCAGCTCTATCACCCTTGGAGGAGGGTTCGGTGAAAAACTGTTTTTT. Its protein is CASSSITLGGGFGEKLFF.